This TCR beta chain was documented in a study of PD-L1 blockade in urothelial cancer. Turning to the study itself: Of roughly 30 patients, twenty-five were males with bladder-origin urothelial cancer.

The repertoire was sequenced with immunoSEQ multiplex PCR; TCRdb's copy has only in-frame clones and lacks some. Of fewer than 50,000 clones in the sample, about 93% are singletons; the top ten hold just under 8.5%. The specimen was PBMCs, collected around atezolizumab (anti-PD-L1) treatment. The TCR sequence derives from a man aged 70-80 years with urothelial cancer.

The CDR3 bases are TGTGCCAGCAGCCGGGGAGGGGGTAGAGAGACCCAGTACTTC. Translation gives CASSRGGGRETQYF. The rearrangement uses TRBV11-2 and TRBJ2-5; maybe TRBD2 (7 bases). Germline values: CDR1 SGHAT, CDR2 FQNNGV. The CDR3 length is 14 residues. The V gene lost 5 bases and the J gene lost 4 bases, with 14 bases spanning the gap.